Below are 32 T cell receptor beta chains sequenced from a single sample in a study of immune evolution from preneoplasia to lung adenocarcinoma. Profiling relied on immunoSEQ multiplex PCR, and the TCRdb table lists in-frame clones only, not all of them. This sample carries roughly 6,000 clones, about three quarters of them seen once, and the ten largest clones take under 3%. The material sequenced was FFPE minimally invasive lung adenocarcinoma tissue. Receptors originate from a person aged 55-79 years with lung adenocarcinoma.

This clone turned up a few times. The chain is built from TRBV27 and TRBJ2-7; D gene unclear. There are 15 residues in the CDR3. Germline CDR1 and CDR2: MNHEY and SMNVEV (reference sequence). The germline V and J ends were trimmed by 4 bases and 5 bases, with 18 bases remaining between them. The CDR3 coding sequence is TGTGCCAGCAGTTCAGTTCGTTGGCTCCAGGACGAGCAGTACTTC. Protein sequence: CASSSVRWLQDEQYF.

The chain carries TRBV5-4 and TRBJ2-3, with TRBD1 matching over 9 bases. This CDR3 spans 16 amino acids. V was clipped by 2 bases and J by 8 bases; unmatched bases: 12. CDR1 is SGHNT and CDR2 is YYREEE in the germline V gene (reference sequence). The CDR3, as DNA: TGTGCCAGCAGCTTTAATGGGTACAGGGGGCGAGGTACGCAGTATTTT. It is translated as CASSFNGYRGRGTQYF.

The gene calls are TRBV4-3 and TRBJ1-4; unclear D gene. The germline V gene encodes CDR1 LGHNA and CDR2 YSLEER. Trimming left V 0 bases short and J 4 bases short, with 9 bases between. The CDR3 consists of 15 residues. The CDR3 bases are TGCGCCAGCAGCCAAGACGGGGTGGGTAATGAAAAACTGTTTTTT. The encoded protein is CASSQDGVGNEKLFF.

The count of this clone is one. This chain uses TRBV29-1 with TRBJ2-1; 8 nucleotides match TRBD2. The CDR3 extends over 16 amino acids. V shed 3 bases and J 8 bases; nucleotides not matched to a gene: 15. The V gene's germline CDR1 is SQVTM and CDR2 ANQGSEA. CDR3 coding DNA: TGCAGCGTTGATTCTATCCGGGGGGGGAGGACTGATGAGCAGTTCTTC. Its translation is CSVDSIRGGRTDEQFF.

The rearrangement joins TRBV6-6 to TRBJ2-1, with D possibly being TRBD1 (5 bases). With 6 bases removed from V and 2 bases from J, the gap between germline ends came to 11 bases. Germline V lookup: CDR1 MNHNY, CDR2 SVGAGI (reference sequence). The CDR3 totals 14 residues. The CDR3 DNA is TGTGCCAGCAGGACAGAAACAGCCTACAATGAGCAGTTCTTC. It specifies CASRTETAYNEQFF.

CDR3 residues: CASSPLAVGSNQPQHF. The CDR3 nucleotides are TGTGCCAGCTCACCACTGGCAGTGGGAAGCAATCAGCCCCAGCATTTT. This chain connects TRBV18 to TRBJ1-5; no clear D gene. This CDR3 contains 16 residues. The ends were cut back, 1 base at V and 1 base at J, with 11 bases in the middle. In germline, CDR1 is KGHSH, CDR2 LQKENI.

This clone was detected a few times. This sequence joins TRBV19 and TRBJ1-5; 7 nucleotides align to TRBD1. The germline V gene has CDR1 LNHDA and CDR2 SQIVND (reference sequence). The V segment lost 5 bases and the J segment 5 bases; nucleotides outside the gene matches: 6. CDR3 length: 14 residues. The CDR3 nucleotides are TGTGCCAGTAGTGCCGGACAGGCGGATCAGCCCCAGCATTTT. Protein sequence: CASSAGQADQPQHF.

This rearrangement joins TRBV18 to TRBJ2-7, with a tentative D call TRBD1 (7 bases). The V gene's germline CDR1 is KGHSH and CDR2 LQKENI. This CDR3 is 15 amino acids long. V lost 3 bases, J lost 3 bases, and 15 bases lay in between. The CDR3 protein is CASSPGGGANYEQYF. CDR3 coding DNA: TGTGCCAGCTCACCTGGAGGGGGCGCGAACTACGAGCAGTACTTC.

The rearrangement uses TRBV6-6 and TRBJ1-2, with D hard to call. The V end lost 6 bases, the J end lost 0 bases, and 8 bases lay between the germline ends. Germline values: CDR1 MNHNY, CDR2 SVGAGI (reference sequence). This CDR3 has 13 residues. The CDR3 nucleotides read TGTGCCAGCAGGGTAGATCCTAACTATGGCTACACCTTC. This codes for CASRVDPNYGYTF.

The J gene is TRBJ2-2, the V gene TRBV9; 14 positions agree with TRBD2. V shed 4 bases and J 4 bases; nucleotides not matched to a gene: 12. CDR1 SGDLS and CDR2 YYNGEE come from the germline V gene. The CDR3 has 19 residues. In nucleotides, the CDR3 is TGTGCCAGCAGCCCTCCACGACTAGCGGGAGGGTGGAGCACCGGGGAGCTGTTTTTT. Translation gives CASSPPRLAGGWSTGELFF. The full variable domain, with the rest looked up from reference TRBV9 and TRBJ2-2, is DSGVTQTPKHLITATGQRVTLRCSPRSGDLSVYWYQQSLDQGLQFLIQYYNGEERAKGNILERFSAQQFPDLHSELNLSSLELGDSALYFCASSPPRLAGGWSTGELFFGEGSRLTVL.

This clone was counted a single time. The chain has TRBV12-5 and TRBJ1-3; the D is unclear. Trimming left V 5 bases short and J 0 bases short, with 17 bases between. Germline V gene sequence: CDR1 LGHNT, CDR2 FRNRAP. The CDR3 consists of 17 residues. The CDR3 DNA sequence: TGTGCTAGTGGTCTAAACACTCAGGAGAGCTCTGGAAACACCATATATTTT. It codes for CASGLNTQESSGNTIYF.

The genes are TRBV21-1 and TRBJ2-7. TRBV21-1 is listed as a pseudogene. CDR3 length: 14 amino acids. The CDR3 region is CASSKDGGPYEQYF. The CDR3 nucleotides are TGTGCCAGCAGCAAAGATGGGGGGCCCTACGAGCAGTACTTC.

The rearrangement joins TRBV25-1 to TRBJ2-6; 10 bases align to TRBD1. This CDR3 region has 16 residues. Looked up from germline, CDR1 is MGHDK and CDR2 is SYGVNS. Trimming removed 8 bases from V and 4 bases from J; junction bases left unmatched: 8. In DNA, the CDR3 is TGTGCCAGCTCCGACAGGGGGCACTCAGGGGCCAACGTCCTGACTTTC. This encodes CASSDRGHSGANVLTF.

This clone was recorded a few times. The chain is built from TRBV14 and TRBJ1-3, with D tentatively TRBD1 (5 bases). The CDR3 contains 17 residues. Looked up from germline, CDR1 is SGHDN and CDR2 is FVKESK. V lost 4 bases to trimming and J lost 0 bases, with 16 bases between them. CDR3 DNA: TGTGCCAGCAGCCCGCGTCAGGGTCTGAGCTCTGGAAACACCATATATTTT. This translates into CASSPRQGLSSGNTIYF.

The chain links TRBV2 to TRBJ1-2, with D uncertain. The CDR3 extends over 11 amino acids. V lost 5 bases and J 5 bases, leaving 6 bases between the germline ends. Per the germline V gene, CDR1 is SNHLY and CDR2 is FYNNEI. CDR3 loop: CASSRRYGYTF. As DNA, the CDR3 is TGTGCCAGCAGTAGACGGTATGGCTACACCTTC. The entire variable domain, with the rest obtained from reference TRBV2 and TRBJ1-2, is as follows: EPEVTQTPSHQVTQMGQEVILRCVPISNHLYFYWYRQILGQKVEFLVSFYNNEISEKSEIFDDQFSVERPDGSNFTLKIRSTKLEDSAMYFCASSRRYGYTFGSGTRLTVV.

The gene calls are TRBV28 and TRBJ2-3, with a weak D call TRBD2 (6 bases). This CDR3 has 15 residues. Trimming left V 6 bases short and J 1 base short, with 14 bases between. CDR1 MDHEN and CDR2 SYDVKM come from the germline V gene. CDR3 residues: CASSPNWGGTDTQYF. The CDR3 nucleotides read TGTGCCAGCAGCCCGAATTGGGGGGGCACAGATACGCAGTATTTT. Drawing the rest from reference TRBV28 and TRBJ2-3, the complete variable domain is DVKVTQSSRYLVKRTGEKVFLECVQDMDHENMFWYRQDPGLGLRLIYFSYDVKMKEKGDIPEGYSVSREKKERFSLILESASTNQTSMYLCASSPNWGGTDTQYFGPGTRLTVL.

Judged by abundance, this clone is large (0.1 to 1%). The rearrangement links TRBV4-2 to TRBJ1-2; D is unclear. Germline V lookup: CDR1 LGHNA, CDR2 YNFKEQ. V lost 0 bases and J lost 4, with 9 bases in between. The CDR3 has 14 amino acids. The CDR3: CASSQDEGPYGYTF. CDR3 nucleotide sequence: TGTGCCAGCAGCCAAGATGAGGGTCCCTATGGCTACACCTTC.

This clone occurred a few times. The V and J genes are TRBV28 and TRBJ1-4, with TRBD1 identical over 10 bases. With V trimmed by 6 bases and J by 4 bases, 5 bases remained unmatched. This CDR3 is built from 15 residues. Germline V lookup: CDR1 MDHEN, CDR2 SYDVKM. The CDR3 bases are TGTGCCAGCAGGGACAGGGGGAGTGATAATGAAAAACTGTTTTTT. This codes for CASRDRGSDNEKLFF.

The chain carries TRBV28 and TRBJ1-3; D perhaps matches TRBD1 (5 bases). Trimming shortened V by 3 bases and J by 8 bases, and 11 bases separated the two germline ends. Per germline, CDR1 MDHEN and CDR2 SYDVKM. The CDR3 sequence is 13 residues long. The DNA of the CDR3 is TGTGCCAGCAGTTTCGGGGGAGTCGACACCATATATTTT. Its protein product is CASSFGGVDTIYF.

Written as DNA, the CDR3 is TGTGCCAGCAGCCGAATACAGGGGGCCTCTGAAGCTTTCTTT. Protein sequence: CASSRIQGASEAFF. The chain combines TRBV28 with TRBJ1-1, with 9 bases lining up with TRBD1. V dropped 6 bases and J dropped 6; count of bases not matched to a gene: 8. Germline V gene sequence: CDR1 MDHEN, CDR2 SYDVKM. The CDR3 has 14 residues.

This clone was counted only a few times. The chain combines TRBV11-3 with TRBJ2-7; the D gene is possibly TRBD1 (5 bases). V lost 5 bases and J 0 bases, leaving 8 bases between the germline ends. The CDR3 extends over 13 amino acids. CDR1 and CDR2 (germline): SGHNT, YENEEA. The CDR3 here is CASSRQNSYEQYF. The DNA for the CDR3 is TGTGCCAGCAGCCGACAGAACTCCTACGAGCAGTACTTC.

This chain connects TRBV9 to TRBJ1-3; D is unresolved. Germline-derived CDR1 and CDR2 are SGDLS and YYNGEE. The V end was cut by 2 bases, the J end by 0 bases, with 9 bases between. This CDR3 is 15 amino acids long. The CDR3 here is CASSVAGNSGNTIYF. In DNA, the CDR3 is TGTGCCAGCAGCGTCGCCGGGAACTCTGGAAACACCATATATTTT.

The chain couples TRBV5-1 to TRBJ2-1; D not resolved. The CDR3 spans 15 residues. Deletions cut 0 bases from V and 0 bases from J, with 7 bases between. In germline, CDR1 is SGHRS, CDR2 YFSETQ. The CDR3 bases are TGCGCCAGCAGCTTGGGCTCCAGCTCCTACAATGAGCAGTTCTTC. It is translated as CASSLGSSSYNEQFF.

The genes are TRBV5-8 and TRBJ1-1; no reliable D call. The CDR3 has 12 residues. Germline V gene data show CDR1 as SGHTS and CDR2 as YDEGEE. V was trimmed by 4 bases and J by 1 base, leaving 5 bases between them. CDR3 in amino acids: CASSPTNTEAFF. Written as DNA, the CDR3 is TGTGCCAGCAGCCCGACGAACACTGAAGCTTTCTTT. Filled out from reference TRBV5-8 and TRBJ1-1, the complete variable domain reads EAGVTQSPTHLIKTRGQQATLRCSPISGHTSVYWYQQALGLGLQFLLWYDEGEERNRGNFPPRFSGRQFPNYSSELNVNALELEDSALYLCASSPTNTEAFFGQGTRLTVV.

In its sample, this clone is large. This chain uses TRBV7-9 with TRBJ1-5; D remains unclear. This CDR3 comprises 13 residues. In germline, CDR1 is SEHNR, CDR2 FQNEAQ (reference sequence). The V and J ends lost 2 bases and 4 bases respectively, with 6 bases between them. In nucleotides, the CDR3 is TGTGCCAGCAGCTTATCGCGGAATCAGCCCCAGCATTTT. As protein: CASSLSRNQPQHF.

A few counts support this clone. The V gene is TRBV6-4, the J gene TRBJ2-3; D not resolved. V was pared by 2 bases and J by 2 bases, with 8 bases between. The length of the CDR3 is 14 residues. CDR1 and CDR2 (germline): MRHNA, SNTAGT. CDR3 coding DNA: TGTGCCAGCAGTGACGGGCAGACCACAGATACGCAGTATTTT. Its translation is CASSDGQTTDTQYF.

Points on this clone: Other DNA sequences in the same sample also yield this CDR3. V gene TRBV11-3 combines with J gene TRBJ2-4; TRBD1 or TRBD2 may be the D gene (5 bases each). The CDR3 loop spans 13 amino acids. CDR1 and CDR2 (germline): SGHNT, YENEEA. Trimming pared 5 bases from V and 9 bases from J, leaving 14 bases between. The CDR3 here is CASSQGPEGIQYF. The CDR3 DNA follows: TGTGCCAGCAGCCAGGGACCTGAAGGCATTCAGTACTTC.

The rearrangement uses TRBV21-1 and TRBJ1-1. TRBV21-1 corresponds to a pseudogene. The CDR3 spans 14 residues. CDR3 in amino acids: CASSKRENNTEAFF. In DNA, the CDR3 is TGTGCCAGCAGCAAAAGGGAAAACAACACTGAAGCTTTCTTT.

J is TRBJ1-6 and V is TRBV7-2, with a possible D match to TRBD1 (6 bases). V gave up 6 bases and J gave up 0 bases, with 9 bases separating them. The CDR3 loop spans 15 amino acids. The germline CDR1 and CDR2 sequences are SGHTA and FQGNSA. CDR3 sequence: CASRHRASYNSPLHF. CDR3 in DNA: TGTGCCAGCAGGCACAGGGCCTCCTATAATTCACCCCTCCACTTT.

The chain has TRBV11-3 and TRBJ2-5, with 10 bases matching TRBD1. With V trimmed by 5 bases and J by 3 bases, 9 bases remained unmatched. From germline, CDR1 is SGHNT and CDR2 YENEEA. The CDR3 spans 16 residues. In DNA form, the CDR3 reads TGTGCCAGCAGCCACGGGACAGGGGCTGAGGAAGAGACCCAGTACTTC. Protein: CASSHGTGAEEETQYF.

This chain uses TRBV2 with TRBJ2-3; 8 bases match TRBD1. Losses at the gene ends were 3 bases for V and 3 bases for J; bases not matched to a gene: 11. The CDR3 length is 17 residues. Germline V lookup: CDR1 SNHLY, CDR2 FYNNEI. This CDR3 reads CASSEPINRGRTDTQYF. The CDR3 DNA is TGTGCCAGCAGTGAGCCAATAAACAGGGGGAGGACAGATACGCAGTATTTT.

Of note for this clone: One end of the junction fails to match germline, which may point to a read error. This chain uses TRBV28 with TRBJ1-1; a weak D match, TRBD1 (5 bases). This CDR3 is 13 amino acids long. The germline CDR1 and CDR2 sequences are MDHEN and SYDVKM. Here the CDR3 DNA reads TGTTCCAGCAGTTTCGGGGGTTCCACTGAAGCTTTCTTT. This encodes CSSSFGGSTEAFF.